A single sample gave rise to the 17 T cell receptor beta chains below, sequenced in a study of OX40 agonist ivuxolimab in advanced cancers. Some clones are missing from TCRdb's copy, which holds only in-frame ones; the method was immunoSEQ multiplex PCR. Here the sample spans about 68,000 clones, approximately 87% being singletons. The sample in question was CD4+ or CD8+ T cells sorted from blood, obtained in a trial of the OX40 agonist ivuxolimab. Receptors were obtained from an adult with an advanced solid tumor such as melanoma, head and neck, liver or kidney cancer.

The chain has TRBV18 and TRBJ1-3; D may be TRBD1 (5 bases). This CDR3 comprises 15 residues. CDR1 and CDR2 (germline): KGHSH, LQKENI. The ends were cut back, 1 base at V and 0 bases at J, with 7 bases in the middle. The DNA for the CDR3 is TGTGCCAGCTCACCACAGGGACGCTCTGGAAACACCATATATTTT. It specifies CASSPQGRSGNTIYF.

The chain recombines TRBV2 with TRBJ1-4; no firm D call. The CDR3 runs 11 residues. Germline CDR1 reads SNHLY; CDR2 reads FYNNEI. Trimming took off 3 bases at V and 8 bases at J, with 4 bases between the two ends. As DNA, the CDR3 is TGTGCCAGCAGTGAGTGGGAAAAACTGTTTTTT. It translates to CASSEWEKLFF.

The V and J genes are TRBV12-5 and TRBJ1-2, with D unclear. The CDR3 has 13 amino acids. Germline CDR1 and CDR2: LGHNT and FRNRAP. The V gene lost 2 bases and the J gene lost 3 bases, with 7 bases spanning the gap. The CDR3: CASGLRMDYGYTF. The CDR3 DNA reads as TGTGCTAGTGGTTTGCGGATGGACTATGGCTACACCTTC. The variable domain in full, completed from reference TRBV12-5 and TRBJ1-2, reads DARVTQTPRHKVTEMGQEVTMRCQPILGHNTVFWYRQTMMQGLELLAYFRNRAPLDDSGMPKDRFSAEMPDATLATLKIQPSEPRDSAVYFCASGLRMDYGYTFGSGTRLTVV.

The chain uses TRBV7-2 and TRBJ2-2, with D perhaps assigned TRBD1 or TRBD2 (5 bases each). Trimming removed 5 bases at V and 2 bases at J, with 15 bases between. The CDR3 sequence is 16 residues long. Per germline, CDR1 SGHTA and CDR2 FQGNSA. CDR3 residues: CASSIPGRINTGELFF. For the CDR3, the DNA is TGTGCCAGCAGCATACCGGGACGGATAAACACCGGGGAGCTGTTTTTT. The entire variable domain, with the rest obtained from reference TRBV7-2 and TRBJ2-2, is as follows: GAGVSQSPSNKVTEKGKDVELRCDPISGHTALYWYRQSLGQGLEFLIYFQGNSAPDKSGLPSDRFSAERTGGSVSTLTIQRTQQEDSAVYLCASSIPGRINTGELFFGEGSRLTVL.

This clone was observed a handful of times. V and J are TRBV2 and TRBJ1-2, with D possibly TRBD1 on 6 matching bases. Germline assignment: CDR1 SNHLY and CDR2 FYNNEI. This CDR3 is built from 15 residues. V was cut by 4 bases and J by 1 base, with 13 bases left in between. Here the CDR3 reads CASSASTGYNYGYTF. CDR3 coding DNA: TGTGCCAGCAGTGCCTCGACAGGATATAACTATGGCTACACCTTC.

This chain connects TRBV7-2 to TRBJ2-7; 9 bases line up with TRBD1. The CDR3 is 15 amino acids. Germline V gives CDR1 SGHTA, CDR2 FQGNSA. V trimming: 5 bases; J trimming: 1 base; junction bases outside the gene matches: 6. The CDR3 region is CASSQTGGQSYEQYF. CDR3 in DNA: TGTGCCAGCAGCCAAACAGGGGGCCAGTCCTACGAGCAGTACTTC.

The chain couples TRBV28 to TRBJ2-7, with D maybe TRBD2 (7 bases). From germline, CDR1 is MDHEN and CDR2 SYDVKM. CDR3 length: 14 amino acids. V shed 7 bases and J shed 2 bases, with 15 bases lying between them. The CDR3 DNA sequence: TGTGCCAGCAAACAAGGGGGGGGTCCCTACGAGCAGTACTTC. Translating gives CASKQGGGPYEQYF. Together with reference TRBV28 and TRBJ2-7, the CDR3 gives the full variable domain: DVKVTQSSRYLVKRTGEKVFLECVQDMDHENMFWYRQDPGLGLRLIYFSYDVKMKEKGDIPEGYSVSREKKERFSLILESASTNQTSMYLCASKQGGGPYEQYFGPGTRLTVT.

The V call is TRBV19, the J call TRBJ2-7; the D gene is possibly TRBD1 (5 bases). The CDR3 is 18 amino acids. Per the germline V gene, CDR1 is LNHDA and CDR2 is SQIVND (reference sequence). The V and J ends lost 0 bases and 0 bases respectively, with 18 bases between them. The CDR3 protein is CASSIDLPRTRSSYEQYF. As DNA, the CDR3 is TGTGCCAGTAGTATAGATCTACCCCGGACACGTAGCTCCTACGAGCAGTACTTC.

This clone was seen a handful of times. The V call is TRBV7-2, the J call TRBJ1-5; D remains unclear. With 5 bases removed from V and 4 bases from J, the gap between germline ends came to 12 bases. The germline CDR1 and CDR2 sequences are SGHTA and FQGNSA. The CDR3 is 14 residues long. CDR3 sequence (DNA): TGTGCCAGCAGCGTGGTGGAAGGTAATCAGCCCCAGCATTTT. Its protein is CASSVVEGNQPQHF.

The gene calls are TRBV5-5 and TRBJ1-4, with D unresolved. The CDR3 extends over 16 amino acids. V lost 0 bases and J lost 1, with 10 bases in between. The germline V gene has CDR1 SGHKS and CDR2 YYEKEE (reference sequence). The CDR3 here is CASSLEVWVTNEKLFF. DNA for the CDR3: TGTGCCAGCAGCTTGGAAGTTTGGGTAACTAATGAAAAACTGTTTTTT.

This sequence joins TRBV5-4 and TRBJ2-5; D possibly matches TRBD1 or TRBD2 (6 bases each). The CDR3 is 14 amino acids. Trimming took off 3 bases at V and 2 bases at J, with 11 bases between the two ends. Germline loops: CDR1 SGHNT, CDR2 YYREEE (reference sequence). Here the CDR3 DNA reads TGTGCCAGCAGCTGGGGGGCGGAGCAAGAGACCCAGTACTTC. Translating it yields CASSWGAEQETQYF.

This chain uses TRBV5-6 with TRBJ1-3; a possible D gene is TRBD1 (5 bases). V was trimmed by 6 bases and J by 2 bases, leaving 12 bases between them. The CDR3 runs 14 residues. Germline assignment: CDR1 SGHDT and CDR2 YYEEEE. The CDR3 loop reads CASMLLGAGNTIYF. CDR3 coding DNA: TGTGCCAGCATGCTGTTAGGGGCTGGAAACACCATATATTTT.

This clone occurred once. CDR3 coding DNA: TGTGCCAGCAGTGACTCGGGACAGGGGACAAATGAGCAGTTCTTC. This sequence encodes CASSDSGQGTNEQFF. The chain has TRBV6-4 and TRBJ2-1, with TRBD1 matching 10 bases. The V gene end was trimmed by 0 bases and the J gene end by 7 bases; junction bases not matched to a gene: 3. Per germline, CDR1 MRHNA and CDR2 SNTAGT. This CDR3 contains 15 residues.

A single count supports this clone. J is TRBJ2-3 and V is TRBV7-6, with D tentatively TRBD1 (6 bases). The germline V and J ends were trimmed by 1 base and 3 bases, with 11 bases remaining between them. In germline, CDR1 is SGHVS, CDR2 FNYEAQ. The CDR3 has 15 residues. DNA for the CDR3: TGTGCCAGCAGCTTAGGGGGGCGGCGAACAGATACGCAGTATTTT. Protein product: CASSLGGRRTDTQYF.

The rearrangement uses TRBV19 and TRBJ2-2, with D possibly being TRBD2 (7 bases). The CDR3 runs 15 residues. The germline V gene encodes CDR1 LNHDA and CDR2 SQIVND (reference sequence). Trimming cost V 1 base and J 5 bases, with 11 bases left between them. The chain's CDR3 is CASSIAGGRTGELFF. In nucleotides, the CDR3 is TGTGCCAGTAGTATAGCGGGGGGCCGTACCGGGGAGCTGTTTTTT. Full variable domain (missing parts from reference TRBV19 and TRBJ2-2): DGGITQSPKYLFRKEGQNVTLSCEQNLNHDAMYWYRQDPGQGLRLIYYSQIVNDFQKGDIAEGYSVSREKKESFPLTVTSAQKNPTAFYLCASSIAGGRTGELFFGEGSRLTVL.

The V and J genes are TRBV7-6 and TRBJ2-2, with TRBD2 matching over 7 bases. J gave up 0 bases and V 6 bases, and 10 bases lay outside the gene matches. The CDR3 is made up of 17 amino acids. CDR1 and CDR2 (germline): SGHVS, FNYEAQ. CDR3 loop: CASSHRPGLTNTGELFF. The CDR3 bases are TGTGCCAGCAGTCACCGCCCGGGACTAACGAACACCGGGGAGCTGTTTTTT.

This chain uses TRBV14 with TRBJ2-6, with D possibly being TRBD1 or TRBD2 (5 bases each). CDR3 length: 16 residues. V was shortened by 4 bases and J by 0 bases, with 10 bases between the two germline ends. From germline, CDR1 is SGHDN and CDR2 FVKESK. CDR3 loop: CASSPLGDSGANVLTF. In nucleotides, the CDR3 is TGTGCCAGCAGCCCGTTGGGGGACTCTGGGGCCAACGTCCTGACTTTC.